The 30 T cell receptor beta chains presented below share a single source sample, sequenced in a study of blood T cell repertoires in COVID-19. Clones were sequenced by immunoSEQ multiplex PCR, and TCRdb holds only the in-frame ones, with some missing. The table records about 69,000 clones, roughly 80% of them present only once. Sequencing was performed on peripheral blood. The receptors were gathered from a man aged 60 to 69 with acute or convalescent COVID-19.

The CDR3 DNA sequence: TGTGCCAGCAGTTTTTGGCAGACACTAGATAATTCACCCCTCCACTTT. Amino acids: CASSFWQTLDNSPLHF. The V and J genes are TRBV27 and TRBJ1-6; D gene ambiguous. This CDR3 is built from 16 residues. Trimming took 3 bases from V and 5 from J, leaving 14 bases between them. Germline values: CDR1 MNHEY, CDR2 SMNVEV (reference sequence).

The chain joins TRBV5-6 to TRBJ2-2; D may be TRBD1 (5 bases). Germline CDR1 and CDR2: SGHDT and YYEEEE. The CDR3 is 17 residues long. V was clipped by 3 bases and J by 5 bases, with 20 bases between them. CDR3 bases: TGTGCCAGCAGCTGGCAGCTCGGGCAGGGTGGGACCGGGGAGCTGTTTTTT. Amino acid sequence: CASSWQLGQGGTGELFF.

This chain uses TRBV7-9 with TRBJ2-3, with D uncertain. The CDR3 loop spans 14 amino acids. Germline V gene data show CDR1 as SEHNR and CDR2 as FQNEAQ (reference sequence). V shed 1 base and J shed 2 bases, with 7 bases lying between them. CDR3 in amino acids: CASSLEADTDTQYF. The DNA for the CDR3 is TGTGCCAGCAGCTTAGAGGCGGACACAGATACGCAGTATTTT. Filled out from reference TRBV7-9 and TRBJ2-3, the complete variable domain reads DTGVSQNPRHKITKRGQNVTFRCDPISEHNRLYWYRQTLGQGPEFLTYFQNEAQLEKSRLLSDRFSAERPKGSFSTLEIQRTEQGDSAMYLCASSLEADTDTQYFGPGTRLTVL.

This clone came up a few times. V is TRBV7-9 and J is TRBJ1-5, with 7 bases aligning to TRBD1. V lost 5 bases and J lost 5; bases outside the gene matches: 9. Per the germline V gene, CDR1 is SEHNR and CDR2 is FQNEAQ (reference sequence). The CDR3 runs to 15 residues. This chain's CDR3 is CASSPTEGGDQPQHF. The CDR3 DNA is TGTGCCAGCAGCCCAACCGAAGGGGGCGATCAGCCCCAGCATTTT.

The V call is TRBV27, the J call TRBJ1-1; weak D call: TRBD1 (6 bases). The CDR3 has 16 amino acids. V was shortened by 1 base and J by 1 base, with 13 bases between the two germline ends. Looked up from germline, CDR1 is MNHEY and CDR2 is SMNVEV (reference sequence). CDR3 loop: CASSLYRDTPNTEAFF. The CDR3 region has the DNA TGTGCCAGCAGTTTATACCGGGACACTCCGAACACTGAAGCTTTCTTT.

The chain has TRBV18 and TRBJ1-2; 8 bases map to TRBD1. J gave up 5 bases and V 3 bases, and 8 bases lay outside the gene matches. The CDR3 consists of 15 residues. Germline V CDR1 and CDR2: KGHSH, LQKENI. The CDR3 sequence: CASSPGTGNVYGYTF. DNA for the CDR3: TGTGCCAGCTCACCCGGGACAGGCAACGTTTATGGCTACACCTTC.

The rearrangement joins TRBV4-1 to TRBJ2-1; 11 bases line up with TRBD2. V was clipped by 3 bases and J by 9 bases; unmatched bases: 10. There are 16 residues in the CDR3. The germline V gene encodes CDR1 MGHRA and CDR2 YSYEKL. CDR3 sequence (DNA): TGCGCCAGCAGCCACTTTAGCGGGGGGGCCATTGGTGAGCAGTTCTTC. It yields the protein CASSHFSGGAIGEQFF.

The gene calls are TRBV7-2 and TRBJ1-5, with D perhaps matching TRBD1 (5 bases). This CDR3 region has 17 residues. Trimming pared 1 base from V and 2 bases from J, leaving 15 bases between. Germline CDR1 and CDR2: SGHTA and FQGNSA. This CDR3 reads CASSLGPLGGRNQPQHF. CDR3 sequence (DNA): TGTGCCAGCAGCTTAGGGCCTTTGGGGGGACGCAATCAGCCCCAGCATTTT.

This clone was counted between two and nine times. The rearrangement joins TRBV27 to TRBJ1-5; D gene ambiguous. This CDR3 is 15 amino acids long. CDR1 is MNHEY and CDR2 is SMNVEV in the germline V gene (reference sequence). Trimming pared 4 bases from V and 4 bases from J, leaving 14 bases between. The CDR3 is CASSSLGGDNQPQHF. CDR3 coding DNA: TGTGCCAGCAGTTCCCTCGGCGGAGATAATCAGCCCCAGCATTTT.

V is TRBV24-1 and J is TRBJ1-4; 7 nucleotides line up with TRBD1. This CDR3 is 17 amino acids long. Germline V gene lookup returns CDR1 KGHDR and CDR2 SFDVKD. The V segment lost 4 bases and the J segment 0 bases; nucleotides outside the gene matches: 7. CDR3 bases: TGTGCCACCAGTGAAAATGCCGGGACAGCAACTAATGAAAAACTGTTTTTT. It translates to CATSENAGTATNEKLFF.

In its sample, this clone was seen many times. The chain combines TRBV21-1 with TRBJ1-2. TRBV21-1 is given as a pseudogene. The CDR3 is made up of 16 amino acids. CDR3 sequence reads: CASSSLGGGGLYGYTF. The CDR3 DNA is TGTGCCAGCAGCTCCCTGGGTGGGGGGGGCCTCTATGGCTACACCTTC.

CDR3 protein: CASSLARAGDTEAFF. DNA of the CDR3: TGTGCCAGCAGCTTGGCCCGGGCGGGGGACACTGAAGCTTTCTTT. This chain uses TRBV5-5 with TRBJ1-1, with D maybe TRBD1 (5 bases). Trimming cost V 0 bases and J 3 bases, with 12 bases left between them. The CDR3 length is 15 residues. Germline CDR1 reads SGHKS; CDR2 reads YYEKEE (reference sequence).

The V call is TRBV6-5, the J call TRBJ1-2, with TRBD1 as a possible D gene (5 bases). The ends were cut back, 6 bases at V and 2 bases at J, with 10 bases in the middle. Germline CDR1 is MNHEY and CDR2 is SVGAGI. The CDR3 length is 13 residues. This CDR3 reads CASRLQENYGYTF. The CDR3 DNA is TGTGCCAGCAGGCTACAGGAGAACTATGGCTACACCTTC.

This chain connects TRBV6-1 to TRBJ1-3, with D possibly TRBD1 on 6 matching bases. The CDR3 is 16 amino acids. Germline assignment: CDR1 MNHNS and CDR2 SASEGT. V gave up 4 bases and J gave up 4 bases, with 17 bases separating them. The CDR3 spells CASSVQTGPRGNTIYF. The CDR3 nucleotides read TGTGCCAGCAGTGTTCAGACAGGTCCGAGAGGAAACACCATATATTTT.

The chain carries TRBV5-1 and TRBJ1-2; a weak D match, TRBD1 (6 bases). The germline V gene has CDR1 SGHRS and CDR2 YFSETQ. Trimming pared 4 bases from V and 6 bases from J, leaving 13 bases between. The CDR3 length is 13 residues. CDR3: CASSRTTGNGYTF. The CDR3 bases are TGCGCCAGCAGCCGGACAACAGGGAATGGCTACACCTTC.

The V call is TRBV9, the J call TRBJ1-1; 7 positions agree with TRBD1. CDR1 and CDR2 (germline): SGDLS, YYNGEE. The CDR3 covers 14 residues. The junction had 3 bases not matched to a gene; V was cut back by 3 bases and J by 1 base. CDR3 amino acids: CASSASGGNTEAFF. The CDR3 DNA sequence: TGTGCCAGCAGCGCCTCAGGGGGGAACACTGAAGCTTTCTTT.

This clone appeared a single time. The J gene is TRBJ1-5, the V gene TRBV7-3; D may be TRBD1 (6 bases). V was cut by 6 bases and J by 5 bases, with 11 bases left in between. This CDR3 is 13 amino acids long. Germline CDR1 and CDR2: SGHTA and FQGTGA. The CDR3 protein is CASSQGLDQPQHF. In nucleotides, the CDR3 is TGTGCCAGCAGTCAGGGGTTGGATCAGCCCCAGCATTTT.

This sequence joins TRBV11-3 and TRBJ2-3, with 7 bases fitting TRBD1. The CDR3 is 16 amino acids. With 5 bases clipped from V and 3 bases from J, the junction kept 11 bases outside the gene matches. Germline V CDR1 and CDR2: SGHNT, YENEEA. In DNA, the CDR3 is TGTGCCAGCAGCCAACGACAGGGTCTCGGGACAGATACGCAGTATTTT. The encoded protein is CASSQRQGLGTDTQYF.

This clone was recorded once. The V and J genes are TRBV2 and TRBJ1-6; TRBD1 aligns across 7 bases. Germline loops: CDR1 SNHLY, CDR2 FYNNEI. The CDR3 consists of 16 residues. The J segment lost 0 bases and the V segment lost 7 bases, leaving 6 bases of the junction unmatched. The CDR3 nucleotides read TGTGCCAGCATATCGGGACAGAGCTCCTATAATTCACCCCTCCACTTT. It is translated as CASISGQSSYNSPLHF.

The rearrangement uses TRBV6-6 and TRBJ1-4; D might be TRBD1 (5 bases). This CDR3 region has 13 residues. Trimming shortened V by 7 bases and J by 4 bases, and 10 bases separated the two germline ends. The germline CDR1 and CDR2 sequences are MNHNY and SVGAGI (reference sequence). DNA for the CDR3: TGTGCCAGCAAGCGGGACCTTAATGAAAAACTGTTTTTT. Translation: CASKRDLNEKLFF.

V and J are TRBV18 and TRBJ1-5, with 7 bases matching TRBD1. This CDR3 is built from 16 residues. The germline gives CDR1 KGHSH, CDR2 LQKENI. V was pared by 0 bases and J by 4 bases, with 6 bases of the junction left unmatched. The CDR3 region has the DNA TGTGCCAGCTCACCACCGGGGGGCAGGGGGAATCAGCCCCAGCATTTT. Protein sequence: CASSPPGGRGNQPQHF.

This chain joins TRBV2 and TRBJ1-4; tentatively, D is TRBD1 (6 bases). CDR3 length: 15 amino acids. Germline V lookup: CDR1 SNHLY, CDR2 FYNNEI. V lost 6 bases and J lost 4, with 15 bases in between. The CDR3: CASRDFDRSNEKLFF. The CDR3 region has the DNA TGTGCCAGCAGAGACTTTGACAGGAGTAATGAAAAACTGTTTTTT. Supplemented by reference TRBV2 and TRBJ1-4, the full variable domain reads EPEVTQTPSHQVTQMGQEVILRCVPISNHLYFYWYRQILGQKVEFLVSFYNNEISEKSEIFDDQFSVERPDGSNFTLKIRSTKLEDSAMYFCASRDFDRSNEKLFFGSGTQLSVL.

The V gene is TRBV2, the J gene TRBJ1-2, with D possibly TRBD1 on 6 matching bases. The V end lost 4 bases, the J end lost 5 bases, and 14 bases lay between the germline ends. Germline CDR1 is SNHLY and CDR2 is FYNNEI. The CDR3 runs 14 residues. The CDR3 sequence: CASSAYGTRYGYTF. The CDR3 DNA follows: TGTGCCAGCAGTGCCTACGGGACAAGATATGGCTACACCTTC.

This sequence joins TRBV27 and TRBJ1-5; D is ambiguous. Germline V gives CDR1 MNHEY, CDR2 SMNVEV (reference sequence). The germline V and J ends were trimmed by 3 bases and 3 bases, with 3 bases remaining between them. This CDR3 region has 12 residues. CDR3 residues: CASSFHNQPQHF. CDR3 nucleotides: TGTGCCAGCAGTTTTCACAATCAGCCCCAGCATTTT.

For this clone: Relative to the germline gene, one junction end is altered; a read error may explain this. The chain joins TRBV18 to TRBJ2-2, with 9 bases that match TRBD2. The CDR3 has 15 residues. Germline lookup yields CDR1 KGHSH and CDR2 LQKENI. In DNA form, the CDR3 reads TGTGCCAGCTCGCCACAGCGGGGGGACACCGGGGAGCTGTTTTTT. Protein: CASSPQRGDTGELFF. Based on the CDR3 plus reference TRBV18 and TRBJ2-2, the full variable domain is NAGVMQNPRHLVRRRGQEARLRCSPMKGHSHVYWYRQLPEEGLKFMVYLQKENIIDESGMPKERFSAEFPKEGPSILRIQQVVRGDSAAYFCASSPQRGDTGELFFGEGSRLTVL.

The chain is built from TRBV7-3 and TRBJ1-1, with a possible D match to TRBD1 (6 bases). V gave up 3 bases and J gave up 5 bases, with 13 bases separating them. This CDR3 contains 14 residues. CDR1 is SGHTA, CDR2 FQGTGA, per germline. The CDR3 DNA sequence: TGTGCCAGCAGCTTTACAGGGCGCGGGACTGAAGCTTTCTTT. As protein: CASSFTGRGTEAFF. Full variable domain (remainder filled in from reference TRBV7-3 and TRBJ1-1): GAGVSQTPSNKVTEKGKYVELRCDPISGHTALYWYRQSLGQGPEFLIYFQGTGAADDSGLPNDRFFAVRPEGSVSTLKIQRTERGDSAVYLCASSFTGRGTEAFFGQGTRLTVV.

This rearrangement joins TRBV2 to TRBJ1-6; tentatively, D is TRBD1 (5 bases). Trimming removed 2 bases from V and 5 bases from J, with 10 bases in between. The CDR3 runs 15 residues. The V gene's germline CDR1 is SNHLY and CDR2 FYNNEI. CDR3 in DNA: TGTGCCAGCAGTGAACAGGCAGGGAATAATTCACCCCTCCACTTT. Protein product: CASSEQAGNNSPLHF.

DNA of the CDR3: TGTGCCAGCAGTTTCCGGACTAGCGTCTACGCCGGGGAGCTGTTTTTT. This codes for CASSFRTSVYAGELFF. This rearrangement joins TRBV6-5 to TRBJ2-2; 9 bases line up with TRBD2. Germline loops: CDR1 MNHEY, CDR2 SVGAGI. The V and J ends lost 4 bases and 6 bases, in that order; junction bases with no gene match: 9. This CDR3 comprises 16 residues.

The V call is TRBV11-3, the J call TRBJ1-1; D ambiguous. CDR1 is SGHNT, CDR2 YENEEA, per germline. The CDR3 is 14 amino acids. V was shortened by 2 bases and J by 4 bases, with 11 bases between the two germline ends. CDR3 loop: CASSLTGSGTEAFF. The DNA for the CDR3 is TGTGCCAGCAGCTTAACGGGGTCGGGCACTGAAGCTTTCTTT.

The chain carries TRBV4-3 and TRBJ1-3; D not certain. The germline V and J ends were trimmed by 1 base and 3 bases, with 7 bases remaining between them. Germline V lookup: CDR1 LGHNA, CDR2 YSLEER. The CDR3 has 14 amino acids. The chain's CDR3 is CASSQVSGGNTIYF. The CDR3, as DNA: TGCGCCAGCAGCCAAGTATCGGGTGGAAACACCATATATTTT.